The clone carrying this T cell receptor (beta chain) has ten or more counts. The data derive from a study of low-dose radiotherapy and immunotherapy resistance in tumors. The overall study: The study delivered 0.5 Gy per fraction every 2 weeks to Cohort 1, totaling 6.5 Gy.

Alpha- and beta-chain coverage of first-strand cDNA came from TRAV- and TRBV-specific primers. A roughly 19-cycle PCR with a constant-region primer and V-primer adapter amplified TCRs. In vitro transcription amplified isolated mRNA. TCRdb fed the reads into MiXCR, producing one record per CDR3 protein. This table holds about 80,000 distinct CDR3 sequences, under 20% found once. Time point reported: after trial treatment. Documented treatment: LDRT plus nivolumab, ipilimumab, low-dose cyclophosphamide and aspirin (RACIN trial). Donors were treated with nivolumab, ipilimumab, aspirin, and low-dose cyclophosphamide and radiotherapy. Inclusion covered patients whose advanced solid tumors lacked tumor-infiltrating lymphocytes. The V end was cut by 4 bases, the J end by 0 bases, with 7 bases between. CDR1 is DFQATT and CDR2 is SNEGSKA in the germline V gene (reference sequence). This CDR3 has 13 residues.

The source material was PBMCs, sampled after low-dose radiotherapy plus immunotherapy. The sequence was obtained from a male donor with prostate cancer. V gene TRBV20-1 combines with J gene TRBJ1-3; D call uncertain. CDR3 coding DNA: TGCAGTGCTAAGGTTCACTCTGGAAACACCATATATTTT. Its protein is CSAKVHSGNTIYF.